The rows below give T cell receptor beta chains drawn from one sample of a study of response to subunit inactivated influenza vaccine. TCRdb fed the RT-PCR reads into MiXCR, producing one record per CDR3 protein. The sample consists of hundreds of thousands of distinct CDR3 sequences, 10% to 15% of them appearing once. This specimen was PBMCs from blood, taken roughly 48 days after vaccination. The receptors shown here come from a man aged 45 to 65 who received an inactivated influenza vaccine. Each CDR3 is given with its conserved first and last residue. The D gene is left open where the match is weak. A row's size may be missing; if present it is once, few, many or a size class.

d_call: -
j_call: TRBJ2-5
cdr3_length: 13
v_call: TRBV5-1
clone_size: few
cdr3_aa: CASSLSRRETQYF
cdr3_nt: TGCGCCAGCAGCTTGAGTCGTAGGGAGACCCAGTACTTC

d_call: -
j_call: TRBJ2-5
cdr3_length: 14
v_call: TRBV6-5
clone_size: -
cdr3_aa: CASSYAGIQETQYF
cdr3_nt: TGTGCCAGCAGTTACGCAGGGATCCAAGAGACCCAGTACTTC

d_call: -
j_call: TRBJ2-7
cdr3_length: 14
v_call: TRBV5-6
clone_size: -
cdr3_aa: CASSLRQSSYEQYF
cdr3_nt: TGTGCCAGCAGCTTGAGACAGTCCTCCTACGAGCAGTACTTC

d_call: TRBD1
j_call: TRBJ1-2
cdr3_length: 13
v_call: TRBV18
clone_size: few
cdr3_aa: CASSETGAESYTF
cdr3_nt: TGTGCCAGCTCGGAGACAGGGGCGGAGAGCTACACCTTC

d_call: -
j_call: TRBJ2-7
cdr3_length: 14
v_call: TRBV28
clone_size: -
cdr3_aa: CASSLYKTIYEQYF
cdr3_nt: TGTGCCAGCAGTTTATACAAAACTATCTACGAGCAGTACTTC

d_call: -
j_call: TRBJ1-3
cdr3_length: 16
v_call: TRBV5-1
clone_size: few
cdr3_aa: CASSSQGTLSGNTIYF
cdr3_nt: TGCGCCAGCAGCTCCCAGGGGACACTCTCTGGAAACACCATATATTTT

d_call: -
j_call: TRBJ1-4
cdr3_length: 13
v_call: TRBV20-1
clone_size: few
cdr3_aa: CSAPLDVNEKLFF
cdr3_nt: TGCAGTGCTCCCCTGGATGTTAATGAAAAACTGTTTTTT

d_call: -
j_call: TRBJ2-7
cdr3_length: 12
v_call: TRBV7-2
clone_size: -
cdr3_aa: CASSLGLGEQYF
cdr3_nt: TGTGCCAGCAGCTTAGGACTTGGCGAGCAGTACTTC

d_call: -
j_call: TRBJ1-5
cdr3_length: 12
v_call: TRBV20-1
clone_size: many
cdr3_aa: CSASKGNQPQHF
cdr3_nt: TGCAGTGCTAGCAAGGGGAATCAGCCCCAGCATTTT

d_call: TRBD1
j_call: TRBJ2-3
cdr3_length: 14
v_call: TRBV7-6
clone_size: -
cdr3_aa: CASSSRQGSDTQYF
cdr3_nt: TGTGCCAGCAGCTCTCGACAGGGATCAGATACGCAGTATTTT

d_call: TRBD2
j_call: TRBJ2-1
cdr3_length: 16
v_call: TRBV7-2
clone_size: -
cdr3_aa: CASSQRGTSFKNEQFF
cdr3_nt: TGTGCCAGCAGCCAGAGGGGGACTAGCTTCAAGAATGAGCAGTTCTTC

d_call: -
j_call: TRBJ1-2
cdr3_length: 14
v_call: TRBV7-9
clone_size: few
cdr3_aa: CASSLVGFAYGYTF
cdr3_nt: TGTGCCAGCAGCTTAGTTGGGTTTGCCTATGGCTACACCTTC

d_call: TRBD2
j_call: TRBJ2-5
cdr3_length: 14
v_call: TRBV12-3/TRBV12-4
clone_size: many
cdr3_aa: CASSPTSGQETQYF
cdr3_nt: TGTGCCAGCAGTCCGACTAGCGGACAAGAGACCCAGTACTTC

d_call: TRBD2
j_call: TRBJ2-2
cdr3_length: 17
v_call: TRBV24-1
clone_size: few
cdr3_aa: CATSDLRTSVHTGELFF
cdr3_nt: TGTGCCACCAGTGATTTGAGGACTAGCGTTCACACCGGGGAGCTGTTTTTT

d_call: TRBD2
j_call: TRBJ2-7
cdr3_length: 15
v_call: TRBV5-1
clone_size: many
cdr3_aa: CASSLISGGIYEQYF
cdr3_nt: TGCGCCAGCAGCTTGATTAGCGGGGGGATTTACGAGCAGTACTTC

d_call: -
j_call: TRBJ2-7
cdr3_length: 15
v_call: TRBV20-1
clone_size: -
cdr3_aa: CSARDLAASSYEQYF
cdr3_nt: TGCAGTGCTAGAGATTTGGCAGCGAGCTCCTACGAGCAGTACTTC

d_call: TRBD2
j_call: TRBJ2-1
cdr3_length: 13
v_call: TRBV20-1
clone_size: -
cdr3_aa: CSASPGTSGMLFF
cdr3_nt: TGCAGTGCTAGCCCCGGGACTAGCGGGATGTTGTTCTTC

d_call: TRBD1
j_call: TRBJ2-5
cdr3_length: 16
v_call: TRBV3-1
clone_size: -
cdr3_aa: CASSLYSQGVVETQYF
cdr3_nt: TGTGCCAGCAGCCTTTACTCCCAGGGGGTTGTGGAGACCCAGTACTTC

d_call: TRBD2
j_call: TRBJ2-7
cdr3_length: 15
v_call: TRBV20-1
clone_size: -
cdr3_aa: CSASGSGMANNEQYF
cdr3_nt: TGCAGTGCTAGTGGAAGCGGGATGGCCAACAATGAGCAGTACTTC

d_call: TRBD1
j_call: TRBJ2-7
cdr3_length: 16
v_call: TRBV11-2
clone_size: -
cdr3_aa: CASSSFRGLRSYEQYF
cdr3_nt: TGTGCCAGCAGCTCTTTCAGGGGGCTAAGGTCCTACGAGCAGTACTTC

d_call: -
j_call: TRBJ1-1
cdr3_length: 14
v_call: TRBV4-1
clone_size: -
cdr3_aa: CASSRGRVNTEAFF
cdr3_nt: TGCGCCAGCAGCCGGGGACGGGTGAACACTGAAGCTTTCTTT

d_call: -
j_call: TRBJ2-3
cdr3_length: 16
v_call: TRBV12-3/TRBV12-4
clone_size: many
cdr3_aa: CASSSEGGVGTDTQYF
cdr3_nt: TGTGCCAGCAGTTCCGAGGGCGGGGTCGGCACAGATACGCAGTATTTT

d_call: -
j_call: TRBJ1-2
cdr3_length: 15
v_call: TRBV5-6
clone_size: -
cdr3_aa: CASSLDTGAPAGYTF
cdr3_nt: TGTGCCAGCAGCTTGGATACGGGAGCCCCGGCTGGCTACACCTTC

d_call: TRBD2
j_call: TRBJ2-1
cdr3_length: 17
v_call: TRBV20-1
clone_size: few
cdr3_aa: CCATDGGALADYNEQFF
cdr3_nt: TGCTGTGCTACCGACGGGGGGGCGCTGGCGGACTACAATGAGCAGTTCTTC

d_call: TRBD2
j_call: TRBJ2-1
cdr3_length: 15
v_call: TRBV7-2
clone_size: -
cdr3_aa: CASSSPTSGGYEQFF
cdr3_nt: TGTGCCAGCAGCTCCCCGACTAGCGGGGGGTATGAGCAGTTCTTC

d_call: TRBD2
j_call: TRBJ2-1
cdr3_length: 12
v_call: TRBV6-2/TRBV6-3
clone_size: -
cdr3_aa: CASSYSAGAGFF
cdr3_nt: TGTGCCAGCAGTTACTCGGCGGGAGCGGGGTTCTTC